The rows below give T cell receptor beta chains drawn from one sample of a study of T cell responses to AZD1222 COVID-19 vaccine. Libraries were prepared by immunoSEQ multiplex PCR; TCRdb keeps only in-frame clonotypes and omits some of them. The table shows approximately 92,000 clones, with roughly 93% occurring only once. This sample comprised peripheral blood, obtained on day 0 of AZD1222 vaccination. The receptors were gathered from an adult in good health. Each CDR3 is given without its conserved first and last residue. D genes are given only for firm matches. Expanded clones are given a class, and other clones once, few, many or no size at all.

>TRBJ2-7|TRBD1|TRBV6-5|-
ASKPRDRVGEQY
>TRBJ2-4|-|TRBV3-1/TRBV3-2|-
ASSQEWHGIQY
>TRBJ1-1|-|TRBV18|once
ASSPPNFPRAGTEAF
>TRBJ2-7|TRBD2|TRBV5-1|-
ASSLTSGVDEQY
>TRBJ1-4|-|TRBV12-3/TRBV12-4|-
ASSRYRAEKLF
>TRBJ2-4|TRBD2|TRBV5-4|once
ASSQLAGGVGNIQY
>TRBJ1-2|-|TRBV7-9|-
ASSFRGKATTTYT
>TRBJ2-2|TRBD2|TRBV19|-
ASYRGAGELF
>TRBJ1-2|TRBD1|TRBV6-2/TRBV6-3|-
ASSSPPTGGIVGYT
>TRBJ2-7|-|TRBV27|few
ASSFEGNEQY
>TRBJ2-3|TRBD2|TRBV5-1|-
ASSRREQRSTDTQY
>TRBJ2-7|-|TRBV7-9|-
ASSKTGEQY
>TRBJ1-1|-|TRBV19|-
ASSIRGENTEAF
>TRBJ2-3|TRBD2|TRBV2|-
ASSDSGLAGADTQY
>TRBJ1-1|-|TRBV5-1|-
ASSPGARNTEAF
>TRBJ2-1|-|TRBV19|-
ASNPGQMGNEQF
>TRBJ2-3|-|TRBV28|-
ATTGSGGTDTQY
>TRBJ1-1|TRBD1|TRBV15|-
ATSGAGGFDVNTEAF
>TRBJ1-2|-|TRBV9|-
ASTTGADTNYGYT
>TRBJ2-2|-|TRBV2|-
ASQQGNTGELF
>TRBJ1-2|-|TRBV28|-
ASRPPNRENYGYT
>TRBJ1-2|-|TRBV4-1|-
ASSQYVDLANYGYT
>TRBJ2-6|-|TRBV5-1|-
ASTESGANVLT
>TRBJ2-7|-|TRBV27|-
ASSPLDSNSYEQY
>TRBJ1-1|TRBD1|TRBV6-2/TRBV6-3|-
ASSQGTAYTEAF
>TRBJ1-1|-|TRBV5-1|-
ASSRVPEDTEAF
>TRBJ1-2|TRBD1|TRBV27|-
ASRPTGGVNGYT
>TRBJ2-4|-|TRBV3-1/TRBV3-2|-
ASSQVSGAKNIQY
>TRBJ2-7|-|TRBV30|-
AWKVGGLEQY
>TRBJ1-3|-|TRBV19|-
ASSKGSGNTIY
>TRBJ1-4|-|TRBV2|-
ASKPTGLANEKLF
>TRBJ2-1|TRBD1|TRBV6-5|-
ATIRDRGANEQF
>TRBJ1-6|TRBD1|TRBV4-1|-
ASSQMDRGTANSPLH
>TRBJ2-7|-|TRBV7-2|-
ASSLLTYEQY
>TRBJ1-2|-|TRBV7-3|few
ASSPGSGNGYT
>TRBJ2-7|-|TRBV5-1|-
ASSLLDGGNEQY
>TRBJ2-2|TRBD2|TRBV10-2|-
ASQTSGGPSPALF
>TRBJ1-1|-|TRBV30|-
AWSASPGTEAF
>TRBJ1-3|-|TRBV25-1|-
ASSLGGGSGNTIY
>TRBJ1-2|TRBD1|TRBV4-2|-
ASSQPGTGEELYGYT
>TRBJ2-7|-|TRBV4-1|-
ASSQVYGIEQY
>TRBJ2-7|-|TRBV7-3|-
ASSPWGARDSYEQY
>TRBJ2-7|-|TRBV18|once
ASSLSMPYEQY
>TRBJ2-1|TRBD2|TRBV6-5|-
ASSYVGLAYNEQF
>TRBJ2-7|TRBD2|TRBV19|-
ASSTSGGPFEQY
>TRBJ2-7|TRBD2|TRBV7-2|-
ASSSSGGAYEQY
>TRBJ2-7|-|TRBV28|-
ASITSLGYSYEQY
>TRBJ2-3|-|TRBV18|-
ASSDRTSTDTQY
>TRBJ1-3|-|TRBV18|-
ASSPPPVGNTIY
>TRBJ1-6|-|TRBV27|-
ASSPAIGETNSPLH
>TRBJ1-1|TRBD1|TRBV6-2/TRBV6-3|-
ASSYHGRQGFFYEAF
>TRBJ1-4|-|TRBV4-1|-
ASSHFYRGRDEKLF
>TRBJ1-2|-|TRBV3-1/TRBV3-2|-
ASSPSAPLVHGYT
>TRBJ1-2|-|TRBV6-2/TRBV6-3|-
ASSYPGHTLDGYT
>TRBJ1-6|TRBD1|TRBV19|once
ATTPGTGGASYNSPLH
>TRBJ2-2|-|TRBV5-6|few
ASSLASGELF
>TRBJ1-2|-|TRBV23-1|-
ASHPGQLGYT
>TRBJ1-1|TRBD1|TRBV5-1|-
ASSLRTGNTEAF
>TRBJ2-7|TRBD2|TRBV18|-
ASSPPSGGASPYEQY
>TRBJ2-7|TRBD1|TRBV7-2|-
ASSFSSITGAYEQY